A selection of T cell receptor beta chains follows, all from one sample in a study of blood T cell repertoires in COVID-19. This table comes from immunoSEQ multiplex PCR, and its TCRdb copy is limited to in-frame clones, with some not included. The table has over 150,000 clones, about 88% seen once. Sequencing was performed on peripheral blood. The receptors shown here come from a man aged 55-75 years with COVID-19, enrolled during active disease. CDR3s include the opening cysteine and the closing phenylalanine or tryptophan. A D gene is named only where the DNA matches it firmly. Where a row states a size, it is once, few, many or the class of an expanded clone; other rows omit it.

>.|TRBD1|TRBJ1-2|TRBV7-3
TGTGCCAGCAGACGACCTCGGACAGGGGATGGCTACACCTTC
CASRRPRTGDGYTF
>.|.|TRBJ1-4|TRBV4-3
TGCGCCAGCAGCCAAGTCCAGGGTGAAAAACTGTTTTTT
CASSQVQGEKLFF
>few|TRBD2|TRBJ2-2|TRBV11-3
TGTGCCAGCAGCGTACTATGGACTAGCGGGAGTTCCGGGGAGCTGTTTTTT
CASSVLWTSGSSGELFF
>.|TRBD1|TRBJ1-1|TRBV5-5
TGTGCCAGCAGCCCATTCCCGGGACAGCAGAACACTGAAGCTTTCTTT
CASSPFPGQQNTEAFF
>.|TRBD2|TRBJ2-1|TRBV9
TGTGCCAGCAGCTTGTTAGCGGGAGGGGTTCGGAATGAGCAGTTCTTC
CASSLLAGGVRNEQFF
>.|TRBD1|TRBJ1-1|TRBV7-3
TGTGCCAGCAGCTCGGGACAGGTGAACACTGAAGCTTTCTTT
CASSSGQVNTEAFF
>.|TRBD1|TRBJ2-7|TRBV28
TGTGCCAGCAGTGAGGGACAGAAGGTTGCCGAGCAGTACTTC
CASSEGQKVAEQYF
>.|TRBD1|TRBJ1-2|TRBV10-3
TGTGCCAACCGACAGGGGGATAACTATGGCTACACCTTC
CANRQGDNYGYTF
>.|TRBD1|TRBJ1-5|TRBV28
TGTGCCAGCAGTTTGACAGGGGGGCTAAATCAGCCCCAGCATTTT
CASSLTGGLNQPQHF
>.|.|TRBJ2-5|TRBV6-5
TGTGCCAGCAGTTACTCGAGAGGGTGGGAGACCCAGTACTTC
CASSYSRGWETQYF
>.|.|TRBJ1-4|TRBV28
TGTGCCAGCAGGAACCAGGGCTCGAATGAAAAACTGTTTTTT
CASRNQGSNEKLFF
>.|.|TRBJ2-1|TRBV5-1
TGCGCCAGCAGCTTAACGTCGGGCTCCTACAATGAGCAGTTCTTC
CASSLTSGSYNEQFF
>.|.|TRBJ1-1|TRBV27
TGTGCCAGCAGTTCCTCAACATCGCAGGGCACTGAAGCTTTCTTT
CASSSSTSQGTEAFF
>.|.|TRBJ1-4|TRBV4-2
TGTGCCAGCAGCCAAGGTAAACGGAGTGAAAAACTGTTTTTT
CASSQGKRSEKLFF
>.|TRBD2|TRBJ2-3|TRBV4-1
TGCGCCAGCAGCCAAGAAGAAAACGGGGGGTTAACAGATACGCAGTATTTT
CASSQEENGGLTDTQYF
>.|.|TRBJ2-7|TRBV7-2
TGTGCCAGCAGCTTAGTGTTAAACGAGCAGTACTTC
CASSLVLNEQYF
>.|.|TRBJ2-3|TRBV24-1
TGTGCCACCAGTGACCCTTTCACAGATACGCAGTATTTT
CATSDPFTDTQYF
>.|.|TRBJ2-2|TRBV3-1/TRBV3-2
TGTGCCAGCAGGGCGGGGCAGGGAAGGACCGGGGAGCTGTTTTTT
CASRAGQGRTGELFF
>.|.|TRBJ2-1|TRBV24-1
TGTGCCACCAGTGATTTGTCGCTAGATCCCCACAATGAGCAGTTCTTC
CATSDLSLDPHNEQFF
>.|.|TRBJ2-5|TRBV19
TGTGCCAGCTCCATCCGGGAGACCCAGTACTTC
CASSIRETQYF
>.|.|TRBJ1-1|TRBV5-1
TGCGCCAGCAGCTTGGCCTCGGACAGCACTGAAGCTTTCTTT
CASSLASDSTEAFF
>.|.|TRBJ1-1|TRBV12-3/TRBV12-4
TGTGCCAGCAGGGCAGGGCGGTACACTGAAGCTTTCTTT
CASRAGRYTEAFF
>.|.|TRBJ2-3|TRBV4-3
TGCGCCAGCAGCCAAGATGGCAGAAGCACAGATACGCAGTATTTT
CASSQDGRSTDTQYF
>.|TRBD1|TRBJ1-2|TRBV7-2
TGTGCCAGCAGCCTAACTATTCAGGGGGCTGGCTACACCTTC
CASSLTIQGAGYTF
>few|TRBD2|TRBJ2-1|TRBV18
TGTGCCAGCTCACCTACTAGCGGGAGAAACAATGAGCAGTTCTTC
CASSPTSGRNNEQFF
>.|.|TRBJ2-7|TRBV7-9
TGTGCCAGCAGATTCCAGGGAGGCGAGCAGTACTTC
CASRFQGGEQYF
>.|.|TRBJ2-2|TRBV21-1
TGTGCCAGCAGCAAGGCAGGTAAGGGGGCTTCGGGCACCGGGGAGCTGTTTTTT
CASSKAGKGASGTGELFF